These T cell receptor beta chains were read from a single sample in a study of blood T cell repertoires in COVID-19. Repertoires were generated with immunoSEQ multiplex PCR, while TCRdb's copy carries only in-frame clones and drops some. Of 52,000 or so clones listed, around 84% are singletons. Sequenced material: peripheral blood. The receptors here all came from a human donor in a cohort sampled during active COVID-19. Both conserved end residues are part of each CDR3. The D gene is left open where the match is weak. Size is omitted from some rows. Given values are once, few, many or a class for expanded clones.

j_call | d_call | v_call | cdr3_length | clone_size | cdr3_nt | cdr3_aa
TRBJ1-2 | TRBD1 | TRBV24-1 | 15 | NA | TGTGCCACCAGTGACACCGGACAGGGAAACTATGGCTACACCTTC | CATSDTGQGNYGYTF
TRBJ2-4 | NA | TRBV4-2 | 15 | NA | TGTGCCAGCAGCCACAGAACAGGGTACAAAAACATTCAGTACTTC | CASSHRTGYKNIQYF
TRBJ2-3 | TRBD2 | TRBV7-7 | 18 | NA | TGTGCCAGCAGCTCAGGACTAGCGGGAGGGAAGGACACAGATACGCAGTATTTT | CASSSGLAGGKDTDTQYF
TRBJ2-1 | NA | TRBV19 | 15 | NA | TGTGCCAGTAGCATAAACTCCGTATTCCACAATGAGCAGTTCTTC | CASSINSVFHNEQFF
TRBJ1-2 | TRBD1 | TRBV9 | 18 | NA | TGTGCCAGCAGCGCGAGAACCACCGGGACAGGGCTTGGCTATGGCTACACCTTC | CASSARTTGTGLGYGYTF
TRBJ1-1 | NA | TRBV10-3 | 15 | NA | TGTGCCATCAGTGAGTCGTACAGCCAGAACACTGAAGCTTTCTTT | CAISESYSQNTEAFF
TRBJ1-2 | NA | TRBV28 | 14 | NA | TGTGCCAGCAGTGTGACAGTAGCTAACTATGGCTACACCTTC | CASSVTVANYGYTF
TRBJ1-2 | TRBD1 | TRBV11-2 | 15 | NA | TGTGCCAGCAGCCCTACAGGGGTAACTAACTATGGCTACACCTTC | CASSPTGVTNYGYTF
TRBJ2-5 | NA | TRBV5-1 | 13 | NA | TGCGCCAGCAGCTTGGAAGCCGGAGAGGCCCAGTACTTC | CASSLEAGEAQYF
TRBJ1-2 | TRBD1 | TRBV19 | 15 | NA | TGTGCCAGTAACCCCCCTGGACAGGGGGCAGGGGGCTACACCTTC | CASNPPGQGAGGYTF
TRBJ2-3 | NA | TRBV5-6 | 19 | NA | TGTGCCAGCAGCTTGGGAGGCCAAAACCGGCACACTAGCACAGATACGCAGTATTTT | CASSLGGQNRHTSTDTQYF
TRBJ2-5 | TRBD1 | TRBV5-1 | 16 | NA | TGCGCCAGCAGCGGCGAAGGGACAGGGAATCAAGAGACCCAGTACTTC | CASSGEGTGNQETQYF
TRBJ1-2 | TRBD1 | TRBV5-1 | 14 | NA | TGCGCCAGCAGCTTGGACAGGGGTAACTATGGCTACACCTTC | CASSLDRGNYGYTF
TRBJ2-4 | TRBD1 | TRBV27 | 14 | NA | TGTGCCAGCAGCGGCAGGGGGTGGTCAGACATTCAGTACTTC | CASSGRGWSDIQYF
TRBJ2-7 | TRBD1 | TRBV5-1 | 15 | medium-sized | TGCGCCAGCAGCTTATGGACAGGAGTCGGGTACGAGCAGTACTTC | CASSLWTGVGYEQYF
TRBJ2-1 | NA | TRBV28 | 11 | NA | TGTGCCAGCAGGAGCGGCAATGAGCAGTTCTTC | CASRSGNEQFF